This T cell receptor (beta chain) originates from a study of glioma-infiltrating T cells after dendritic cell vaccination. Study results and caveats: Patients with more pretreatment TILs had longer time to progression and survival.

CDR3 size: 15 residues. Trimming removed 6 bases at V and 1 base at J, with 12 bases between. CDR1 and CDR2 from the germline V gene are MDHEN and SYDVKM. Points on this clone: The antigen is undetermined.

Produced via immunoSEQ multiplex PCR; TCRdb's table is partial and in-frame only. The sample records tens of thousands of clones, roughly four fifths being singletons. Time point denoted: after dendritic cell vaccination, including at tumor progression/relapse. The sample here was blood, taken after dendritic cell vaccination. The J gene is TRBJ2-2, the V gene TRBV28; TRBD1 is a possible D gene (6 bases). The receptor was derived from a human donor with glioblastoma. CDR3 protein: CASSRQEWNTGELFF. For the CDR3, the DNA is TGTGCCAGCAGCAGACAGGAGTGGAACACCGGGGAGCTGTTTTTT.